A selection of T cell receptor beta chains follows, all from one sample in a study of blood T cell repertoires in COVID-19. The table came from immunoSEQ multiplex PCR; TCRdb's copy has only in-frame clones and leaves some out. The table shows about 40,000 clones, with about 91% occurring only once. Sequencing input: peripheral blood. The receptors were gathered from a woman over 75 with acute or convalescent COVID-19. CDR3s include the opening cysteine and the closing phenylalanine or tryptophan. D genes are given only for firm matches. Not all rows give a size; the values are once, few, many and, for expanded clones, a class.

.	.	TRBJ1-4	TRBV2	CASSEGTSVNEKLFF	TGTGCCAGCAGTGAAGGGACATCCGTAAATGAAAAACTGTTTTTT
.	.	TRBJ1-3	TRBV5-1	CASSAGGTGNTIYF	TGCGCCAGCAGCGCCGGGGGGACTGGAAACACCATATATTTT
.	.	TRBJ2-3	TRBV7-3	CASSLRFRGTDTQYF	TGTGCCAGCAGCTTAAGGTTCAGGGGAACAGATACGCAGTATTTT
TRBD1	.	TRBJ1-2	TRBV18	CASSQRTGENYGYTF	TGTGCCAGCTCACAAAGGACAGGGGAGAACTATGGCTACACCTTC
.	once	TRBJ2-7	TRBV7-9	CASSLGRGEQYF	TGTGCCAGCAGCTTAGGAAGGGGCGAGCAGTACTTC
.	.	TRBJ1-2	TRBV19	CASSIGSTNYGYTF	TGTGCCAGTAGTATAGGATCTACTAACTATGGCTACACCTTC
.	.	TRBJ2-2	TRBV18	CASSRLSNTGELFF	TGTGCCAGCTCACGGCTCTCGAACACCGGGGAGCTGTTTTTT
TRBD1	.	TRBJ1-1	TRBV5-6	CASTKGGGVNTEAFF	TGTGCCAGCACAAAAGGGGGCGGAGTGAACACTGAAGCTTTCTTT
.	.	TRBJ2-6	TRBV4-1	CASSQGPEVSGANVLTF	TGCGCCAGCAGCCAGGGGCCCGAGGTTTCTGGGGCCAACGTCCTGACTTTC
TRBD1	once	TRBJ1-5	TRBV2	CASTSDRGLNQPQHF	TGTGCCAGCACCTCGGACAGGGGGCTAAATCAGCCCCAGCATTTT
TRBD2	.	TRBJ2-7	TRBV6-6	CASSTSGGRDYEQYF	TGTGCCAGCAGCACTAGCGGGGGTAGGGATTACGAGCAGTACTTC
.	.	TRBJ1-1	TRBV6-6	CASSTDSSYTEAFF	TGTGCCAGCAGTACGGACAGCTCGTACACTGAAGCTTTCTTT
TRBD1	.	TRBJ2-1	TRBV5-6	CASSEGTGGRNEQFF	TGTGCCAGCAGCGAGGGGACAGGAGGGAGGAATGAGCAGTTCTTC
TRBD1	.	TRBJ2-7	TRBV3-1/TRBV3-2	CATPGTGGSYEQYF	TGTGCCACCCCCGGGACAGGGGGCTCGTACGAGCAGTACTTC
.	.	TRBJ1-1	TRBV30	CACFRGSTEAFF	TGTGCCTGTTTTAGGGGGAGCACTGAAGCTTTCTTT
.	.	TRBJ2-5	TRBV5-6	CASSSRDYQETQYF	TGTGCCAGCAGCTCCCGGGACTACCAAGAGACCCAGTACTTC
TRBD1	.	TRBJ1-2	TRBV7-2	CASSFFIQGAQVGYTF	TGTGCCAGCAGCTTCTTTATACAGGGGGCCCAGGTCGGCTACACCTTC
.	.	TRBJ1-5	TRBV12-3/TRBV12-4	CASSYNSNQPQHF	TGTGCCAGCAGTTATAATAGCAATCAGCCCCAGCATTTT
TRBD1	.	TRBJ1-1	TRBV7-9	CASSLTGQRNTEAFF	TGTGCCAGCAGCCTTACGGGACAGAGAAACACTGAAGCTTTCTTT
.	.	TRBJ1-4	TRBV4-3	CASSRSGEKLFF	TGCGCCAGCAGCCGTTCGGGGGAAAAACTGTTTTTT
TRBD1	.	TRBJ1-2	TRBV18	CASSRRDRDNYGYTF	TGTGCCAGCTCACGACGGGACAGGGATAACTATGGCTACACCTTC
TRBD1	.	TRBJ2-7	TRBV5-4	CASSPAGGQSSYEQYF	TGTGCCAGCAGCCCGGCAGGGGGCCAAAGCTCCTACGAGCAGTACTTC
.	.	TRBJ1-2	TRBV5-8	CASSRTSTGNYGYTF	TGTGCCAGCAGCCGGACTTCCACGGGGAACTATGGCTACACCTTC
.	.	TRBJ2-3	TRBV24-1	CATSDPAGQSDTQYF	TGTGCCACCAGTGATCCCGCGGGACAGTCGGATACGCAGTATTTT
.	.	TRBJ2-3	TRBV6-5	CASSSTDTQYF	TGTGCCAGCTCTAGCACAGATACGCAGTATTTT
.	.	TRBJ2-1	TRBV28	CASSMTYNEQFF	TGTGCCAGCAGTATGACATACAATGAGCAGTTCTTC
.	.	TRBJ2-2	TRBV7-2	CASSFTGSTGELFF	TGTGCCAGCAGCTTCACAGGGTCCACCGGGGAGCTGTTTTTT
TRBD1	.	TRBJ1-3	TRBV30	CAWRSGGSGNTIYF	TGTGCCTGGAGGTCAGGGGGCTCTGGAAACACCATATATTTT
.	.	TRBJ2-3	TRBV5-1	CASSPREGGPSDTQYF	TGCGCCAGCAGCCCAAGAGAGGGGGGGCCGTCGGATACGCAGTATTTT
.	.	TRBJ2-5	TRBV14	CASSPQKGRGRETQYF	TGTGCCAGCAGCCCCCAGAAAGGCAGGGGGAGGGAGACCCAGTACTTC
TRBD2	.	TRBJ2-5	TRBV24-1	CATSDSRLAGGQETQYF	TGTGCCACCAGTGACTCTAGACTAGCGGGGGGCCAAGAGACCCAGTACTTC
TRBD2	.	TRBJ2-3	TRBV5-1	CASSFSGAADTQYF	TGCGCCAGCAGCTTTAGCGGGGCGGCGGATACGCAGTATTTT